This TCR beta chain originates from a study of blood T cell repertoires in COVID-19. The CDR3 consists of 17 residues. Looked up from germline, CDR1 is PRHDT and CDR2 is FYEKMQ (reference sequence). The germline V and J ends were trimmed by 3 bases and 0 bases, with 14 bases remaining between them. Sequenced by immunoSEQ multiplex PCR; TCRdb stores in-frame clones only, minus some. The sample shows fewer than 250,000 clones, about nine tenths of them seen only once. The source of this sequence is a man aged 30 to 39 with COVID-19, enrolled during active disease. This rearrangement joins TRBV13 to TRBJ1-4; tentatively, D is TRBD1 (5 bases). The sample consisted of peripheral blood. CDR3 protein: CASSFSPDSATNEKLFF. CDR3 nucleotides: TGTGCCAGCAGCTTTAGCCCAGACAGTGCAACTAATGAAAAACTGTTTTTT.